This is a list of T cell receptor beta chains from one sample in a study of regulatory T cells in long-lasting Graves disease. TCRdb fed the multiplex PCR reads into MiXCR, producing one record per CDR3 protein. Of some 370,000 distinct CDR3 sequences listed, roughly 20% were seen once; the top ten hold 20% to 25%. The sample was peripheral blood mononuclear cells (PBMCs), taken when the disease was refractory, from a patient treated with antithyroid drugs. These receptors came from a female donor with Graves disease. The conserved cysteine and the conserved F or W are not part of the CDR3 here. The order of the fields is V gene, CDR3 protein.

>TRBV28
ASSSGWVGFTQY
>TRBV19
ASSIGPSRQETQY
>TRBV7-3
ASMQGAEHTEAF
>TRBV14
AIPGQAFLYEQY
>TRBV10-3
AISDRTSETQY
>TRBV7-9
ASRGVVGEETQY
>TRBV27
ASSTRLAGSGANVLT
>TRBV6-5
ASSYPESADDGNQETQY
>TRBV11-1
ASSSTGREHPSSYNEQF
>TRBV10-3
ATTRGDTEAF